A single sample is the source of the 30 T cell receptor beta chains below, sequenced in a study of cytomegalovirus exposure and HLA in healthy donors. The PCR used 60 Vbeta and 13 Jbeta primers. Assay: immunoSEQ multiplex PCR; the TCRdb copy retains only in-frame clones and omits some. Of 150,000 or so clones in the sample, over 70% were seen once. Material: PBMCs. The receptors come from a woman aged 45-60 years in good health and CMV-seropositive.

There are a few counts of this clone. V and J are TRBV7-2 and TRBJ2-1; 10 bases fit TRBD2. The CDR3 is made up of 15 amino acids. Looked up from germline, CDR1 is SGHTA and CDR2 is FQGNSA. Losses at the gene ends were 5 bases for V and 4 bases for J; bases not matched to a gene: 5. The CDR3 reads CASSPETSGYNEQFF. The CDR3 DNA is TGTGCCAGCAGCCCAGAGACTAGCGGGTACAATGAGCAGTTCTTC.

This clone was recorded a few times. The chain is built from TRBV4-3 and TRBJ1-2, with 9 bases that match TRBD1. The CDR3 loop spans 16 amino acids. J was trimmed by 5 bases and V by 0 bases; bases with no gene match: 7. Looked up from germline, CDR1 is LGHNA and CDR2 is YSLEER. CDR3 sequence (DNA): TGCGCCAGCAGCCAAGATCCGGCAGGACAGGGGTATGGCTACACCTTC. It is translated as CASSQDPAGQGYGYTF.

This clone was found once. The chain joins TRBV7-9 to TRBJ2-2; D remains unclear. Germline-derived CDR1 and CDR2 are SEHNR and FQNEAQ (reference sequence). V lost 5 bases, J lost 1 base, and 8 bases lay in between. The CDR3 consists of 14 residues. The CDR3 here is CASSPSVNTGELFF. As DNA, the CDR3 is TGTGCCAGCAGCCCATCAGTGAACACCGGGGAGCTGTTTTTT. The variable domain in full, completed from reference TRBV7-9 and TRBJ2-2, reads DTGVSQNPRHKITKRGQNVTFRCDPISEHNRLYWYRQTLGQGPEFLTYFQNEAQLEKSRLLSDRFSAERPKGSFSTLEIQRTEQGDSAMYLCASSPSVNTGELFFGEGSRLTVL.

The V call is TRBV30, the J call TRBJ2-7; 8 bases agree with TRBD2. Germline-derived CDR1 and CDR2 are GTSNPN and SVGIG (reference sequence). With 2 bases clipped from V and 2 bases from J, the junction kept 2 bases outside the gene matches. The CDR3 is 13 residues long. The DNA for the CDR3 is TGTGCCTGGAGTAGCGGGAGCCCCTACGAGCAGTACTTC. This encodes CAWSSGSPYEQYF.

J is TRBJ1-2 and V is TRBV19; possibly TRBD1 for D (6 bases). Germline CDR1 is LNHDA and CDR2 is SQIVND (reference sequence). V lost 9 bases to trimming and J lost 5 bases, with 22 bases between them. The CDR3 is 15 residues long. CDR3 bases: TGTGCCAGCCTCGGGGGGGCCCCGTACCTATATGGCTACACCTTC. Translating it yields CASLGGAPYLYGYTF.

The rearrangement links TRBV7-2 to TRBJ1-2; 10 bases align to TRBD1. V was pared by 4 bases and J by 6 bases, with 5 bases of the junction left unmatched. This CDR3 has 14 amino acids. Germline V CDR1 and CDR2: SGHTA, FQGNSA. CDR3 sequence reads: CASSWDRGADGYTF. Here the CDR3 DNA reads TGTGCCAGCAGCTGGGACAGGGGAGCTGATGGCTACACCTTC.

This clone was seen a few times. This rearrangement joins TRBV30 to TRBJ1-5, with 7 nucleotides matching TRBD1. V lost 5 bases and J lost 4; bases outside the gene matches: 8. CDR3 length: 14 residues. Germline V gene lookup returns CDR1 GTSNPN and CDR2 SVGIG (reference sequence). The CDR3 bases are TGTGCCTGGTCTACAGGGGCCACGAATCAGCCCCAGCATTTT. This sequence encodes CAWSTGATNQPQHF. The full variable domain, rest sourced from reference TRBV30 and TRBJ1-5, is SQTIHQWPATLVQPVGSPLSLECTVEGTSNPNLYWYRQAAGRGLQLLFYSVGIGQISSEVPQNLSASRPQDRQFILSSKKLLLSDSGFYLCAWSTGATNQPQHFGDGTRLSIL.

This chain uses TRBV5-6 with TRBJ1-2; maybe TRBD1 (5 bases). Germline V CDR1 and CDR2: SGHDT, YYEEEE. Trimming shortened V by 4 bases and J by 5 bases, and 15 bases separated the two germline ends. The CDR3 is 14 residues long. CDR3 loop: CASSPRSPGYGYTF. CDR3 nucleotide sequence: TGTGCCAGCAGCCCGAGGTCCCCAGGGTATGGCTACACCTTC.

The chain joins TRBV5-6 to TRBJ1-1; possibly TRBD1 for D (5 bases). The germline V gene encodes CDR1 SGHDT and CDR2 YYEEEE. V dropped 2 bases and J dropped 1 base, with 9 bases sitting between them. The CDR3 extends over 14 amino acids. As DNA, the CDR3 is TGTGCCAGCAGCTTTATAGGGGAGAACACTGAAGCTTTCTTT. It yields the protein CASSFIGENTEAFF.

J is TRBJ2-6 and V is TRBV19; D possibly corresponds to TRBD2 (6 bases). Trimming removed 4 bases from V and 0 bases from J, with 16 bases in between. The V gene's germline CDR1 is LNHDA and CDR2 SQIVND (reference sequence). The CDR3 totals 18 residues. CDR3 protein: CASSRGEDPSSGANVLTF. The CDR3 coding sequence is TGTGCCAGTAGTAGAGGGGAGGATCCAAGCTCTGGGGCCAACGTCCTGACTTTC.

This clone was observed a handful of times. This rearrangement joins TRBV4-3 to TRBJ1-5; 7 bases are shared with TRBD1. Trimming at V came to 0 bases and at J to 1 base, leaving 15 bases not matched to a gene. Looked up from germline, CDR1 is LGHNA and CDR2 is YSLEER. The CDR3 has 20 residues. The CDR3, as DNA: TGCGCCAGCAGCCAAGATTTAACAGGGGCCTTTGGGGTAAGCAATCAGCCCCAGCATTTT. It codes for CASSQDLTGAFGVSNQPQHF.

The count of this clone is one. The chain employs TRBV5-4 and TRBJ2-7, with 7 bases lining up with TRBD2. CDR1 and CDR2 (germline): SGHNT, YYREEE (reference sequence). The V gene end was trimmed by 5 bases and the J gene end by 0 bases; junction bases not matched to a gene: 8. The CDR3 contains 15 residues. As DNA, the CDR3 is TGTGCCAGCAGGGGGGGGGAGGGTAGCTCCTACGAGCAGTACTTC. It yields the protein CASRGGEGSSYEQYF.

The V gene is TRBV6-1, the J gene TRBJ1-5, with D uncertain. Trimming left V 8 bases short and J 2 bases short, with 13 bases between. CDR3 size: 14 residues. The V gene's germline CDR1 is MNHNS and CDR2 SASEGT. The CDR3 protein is CASREAAGNQPQHF. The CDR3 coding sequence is TGTGCCAGCCGGGAGGCGGCTGGCAATCAGCCCCAGCATTTT.

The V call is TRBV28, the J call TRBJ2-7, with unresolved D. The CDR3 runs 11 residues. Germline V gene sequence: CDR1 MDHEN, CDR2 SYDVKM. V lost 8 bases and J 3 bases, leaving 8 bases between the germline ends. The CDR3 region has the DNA TGTGCCAGCGCCTCTAACTACGAGCAGTACTTC. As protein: CASASNYEQYF.

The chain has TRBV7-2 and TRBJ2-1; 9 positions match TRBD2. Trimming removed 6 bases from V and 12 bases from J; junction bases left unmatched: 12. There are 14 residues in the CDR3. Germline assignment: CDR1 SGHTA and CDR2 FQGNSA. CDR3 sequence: CASRRGRREGTQFF. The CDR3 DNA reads TGTGCCAGCAGGAGGGGTCGGCGGGAGGGGACGCAGTTCTTC.

The CDR3 sequence is CASSQDGAGELFF. The CDR3 DNA reads as TGTGCCAGCAGCCAAGACGGGGCCGGGGAGCTGTTTTTT. The J gene is TRBJ2-2, the V gene TRBV4-2; tentatively, D is TRBD2 (5 bases). CDR1 and CDR2 from the germline V gene are LGHNA and YNFKEQ. The germline V and J ends were trimmed by 0 bases and 6 bases, with 5 bases remaining between them. The CDR3 length is 13 residues.

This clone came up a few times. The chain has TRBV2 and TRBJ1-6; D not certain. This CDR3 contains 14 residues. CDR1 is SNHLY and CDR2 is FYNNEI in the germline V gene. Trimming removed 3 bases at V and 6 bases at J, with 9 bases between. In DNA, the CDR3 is TGTGCCAGCAGTGATGTAACTAGTAATTCACCCCTCCACTTT. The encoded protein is CASSDVTSNSPLHF.

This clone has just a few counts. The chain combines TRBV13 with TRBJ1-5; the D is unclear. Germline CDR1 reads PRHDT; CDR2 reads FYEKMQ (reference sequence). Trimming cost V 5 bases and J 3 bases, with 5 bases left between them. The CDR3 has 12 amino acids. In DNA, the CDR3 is TGTGCCAGCAGCCCAATCAATCAGCCCCAGCATTTT. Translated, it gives CASSPINQPQHF.

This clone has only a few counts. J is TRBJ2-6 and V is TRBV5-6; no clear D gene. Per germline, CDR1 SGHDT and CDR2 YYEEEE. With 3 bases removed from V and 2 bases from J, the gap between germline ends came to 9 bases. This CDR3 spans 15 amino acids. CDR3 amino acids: CASSWRFTGANVLTF. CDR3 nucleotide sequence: TGTGCCAGCAGCTGGAGATTTACTGGGGCCAACGTCCTGACTTTC.

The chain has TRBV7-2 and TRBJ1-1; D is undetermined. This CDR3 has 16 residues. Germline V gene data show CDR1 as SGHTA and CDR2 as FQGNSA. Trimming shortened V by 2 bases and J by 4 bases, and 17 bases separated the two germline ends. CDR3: CASSLSVIGLRTEAFF. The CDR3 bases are TGTGCCAGCAGCTTATCGGTGATAGGACTCCGCACTGAAGCTTTCTTT.

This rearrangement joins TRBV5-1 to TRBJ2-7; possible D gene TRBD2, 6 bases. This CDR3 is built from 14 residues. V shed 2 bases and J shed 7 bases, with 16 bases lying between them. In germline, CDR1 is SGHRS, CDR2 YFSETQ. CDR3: CASSLAGNLREQYF. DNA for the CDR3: TGCGCCAGCAGCTTAGCGGGCAACTTGCGGGAGCAGTACTTC.

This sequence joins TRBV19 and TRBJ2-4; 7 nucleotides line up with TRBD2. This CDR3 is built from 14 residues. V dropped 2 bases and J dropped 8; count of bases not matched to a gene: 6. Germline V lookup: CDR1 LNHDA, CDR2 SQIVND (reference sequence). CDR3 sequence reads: CASSIRGRGDIQYF. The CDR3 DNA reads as TGTGCCAGTAGTATAAGAGGGAGGGGAGACATTCAGTACTTC.

For the CDR3, the DNA is TGCAGCGTTGAAGATTGGACAGGGGGACACTTTAGCACAGATACGCAGTATTTT. Translation: CSVEDWTGGHFSTDTQYF. The gene calls are TRBV29-1 and TRBJ2-3; 10 nucleotides align to TRBD1. This CDR3 has 18 residues. Losses at the gene ends were 0 bases for V and 0 bases for J; bases not matched to a gene: 9. The germline V gene encodes CDR1 SQVTM and CDR2 ANQGSEA.

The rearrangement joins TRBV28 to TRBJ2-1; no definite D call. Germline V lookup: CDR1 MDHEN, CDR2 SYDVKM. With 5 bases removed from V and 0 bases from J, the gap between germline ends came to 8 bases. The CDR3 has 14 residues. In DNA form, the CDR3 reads TGTGCCAGCAGTCGTGCCGGCTCCTACAATGAGCAGTTCTTC. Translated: CASSRAGSYNEQFF.

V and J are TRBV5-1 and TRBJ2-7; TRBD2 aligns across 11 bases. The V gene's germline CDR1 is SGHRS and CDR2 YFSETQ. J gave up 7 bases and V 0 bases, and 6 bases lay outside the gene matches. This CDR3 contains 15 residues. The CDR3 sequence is CASSLDLAGGREQYF. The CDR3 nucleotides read TGCGCCAGCAGCTTGGACCTAGCGGGAGGCCGGGAGCAGTACTTC.

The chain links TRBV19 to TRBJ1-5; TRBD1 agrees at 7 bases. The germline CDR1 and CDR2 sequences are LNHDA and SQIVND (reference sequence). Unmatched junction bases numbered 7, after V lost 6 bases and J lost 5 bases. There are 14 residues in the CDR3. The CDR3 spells CASSGQASDQPQHF. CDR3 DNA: TGTGCCAGTAGCGGACAGGCAAGCGATCAGCCCCAGCATTTT.

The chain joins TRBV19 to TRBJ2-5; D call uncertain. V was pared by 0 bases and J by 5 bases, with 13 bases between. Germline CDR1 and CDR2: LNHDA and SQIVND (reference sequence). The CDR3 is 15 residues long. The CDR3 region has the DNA TGTGCCAGTAGTATAGAAGCTAGAGGTTTGGAGACCCAGTACTTC. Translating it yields CASSIEARGLETQYF.

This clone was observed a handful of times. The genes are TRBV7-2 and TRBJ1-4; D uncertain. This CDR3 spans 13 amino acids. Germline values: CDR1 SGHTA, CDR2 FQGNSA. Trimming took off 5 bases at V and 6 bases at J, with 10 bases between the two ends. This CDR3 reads CASSPRRDEKLFF. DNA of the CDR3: TGTGCCAGCAGCCCACGGAGGGATGAAAAACTGTTTTTT.

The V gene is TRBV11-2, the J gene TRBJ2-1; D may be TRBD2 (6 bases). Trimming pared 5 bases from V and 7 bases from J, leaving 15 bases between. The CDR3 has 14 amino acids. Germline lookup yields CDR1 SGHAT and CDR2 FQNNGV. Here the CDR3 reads CASSPLRTMNEQFF. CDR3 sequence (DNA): TGTGCCAGCAGCCCTCTCCGGACTATGAATGAGCAGTTCTTC.

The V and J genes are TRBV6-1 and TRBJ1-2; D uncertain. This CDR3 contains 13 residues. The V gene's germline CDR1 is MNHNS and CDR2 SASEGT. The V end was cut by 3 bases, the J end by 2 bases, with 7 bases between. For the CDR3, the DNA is TGTGCCAGCAGTGACGAGGAGAACTATGGCTACACCTTC. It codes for CASSDEENYGYTF.